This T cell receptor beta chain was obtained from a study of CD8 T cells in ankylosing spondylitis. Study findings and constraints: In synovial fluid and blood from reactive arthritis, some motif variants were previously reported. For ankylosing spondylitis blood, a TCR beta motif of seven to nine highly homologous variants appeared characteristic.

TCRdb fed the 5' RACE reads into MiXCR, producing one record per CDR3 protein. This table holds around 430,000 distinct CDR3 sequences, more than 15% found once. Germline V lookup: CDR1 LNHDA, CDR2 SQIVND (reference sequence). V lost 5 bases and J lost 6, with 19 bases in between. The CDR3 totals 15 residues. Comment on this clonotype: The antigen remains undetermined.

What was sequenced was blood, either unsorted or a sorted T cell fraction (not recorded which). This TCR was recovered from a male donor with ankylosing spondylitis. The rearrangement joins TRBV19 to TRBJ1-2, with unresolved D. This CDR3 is CASSELPGRRDGYTF. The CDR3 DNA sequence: TGTGCCAGTAGTGAGTTACCTGGGCGGAGGGATGGCTACACCTTC.